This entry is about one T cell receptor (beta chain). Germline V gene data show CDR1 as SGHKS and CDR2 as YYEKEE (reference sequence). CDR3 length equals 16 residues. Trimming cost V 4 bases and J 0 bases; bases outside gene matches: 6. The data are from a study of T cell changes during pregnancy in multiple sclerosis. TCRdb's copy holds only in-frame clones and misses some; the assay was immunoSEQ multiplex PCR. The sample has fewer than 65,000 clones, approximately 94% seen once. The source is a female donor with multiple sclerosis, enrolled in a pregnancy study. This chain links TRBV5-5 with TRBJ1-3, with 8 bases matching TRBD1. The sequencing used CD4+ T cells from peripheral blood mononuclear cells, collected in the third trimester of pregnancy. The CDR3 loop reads CASSRTGIYSGNTIYF. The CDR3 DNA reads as TGTGCCAGCAGCCGGACAGGGATATACTCTGGAAACACCATATATTTT.